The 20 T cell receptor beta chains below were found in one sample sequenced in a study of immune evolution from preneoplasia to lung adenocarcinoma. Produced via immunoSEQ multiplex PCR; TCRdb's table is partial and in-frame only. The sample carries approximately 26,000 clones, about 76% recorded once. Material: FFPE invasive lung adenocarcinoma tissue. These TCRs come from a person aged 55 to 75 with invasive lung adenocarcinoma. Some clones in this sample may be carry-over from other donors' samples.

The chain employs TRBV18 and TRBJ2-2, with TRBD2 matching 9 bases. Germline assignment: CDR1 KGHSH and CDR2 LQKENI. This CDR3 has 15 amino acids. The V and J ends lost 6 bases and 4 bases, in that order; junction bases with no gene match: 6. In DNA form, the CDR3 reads TGTGCCAGCTCGCCTAGCGGGATCATCACCGGGGAGCTGTTTTTT. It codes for CASSPSGIITGELFF.

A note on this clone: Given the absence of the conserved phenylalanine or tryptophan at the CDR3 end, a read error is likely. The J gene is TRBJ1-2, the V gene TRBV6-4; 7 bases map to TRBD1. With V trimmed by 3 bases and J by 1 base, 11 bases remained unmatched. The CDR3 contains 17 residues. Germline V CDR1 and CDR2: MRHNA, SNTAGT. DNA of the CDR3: TGTGCCAGCAGTGAAGTTGGAGGGGGCCTGGGTAACTATGGCTACACCTCC. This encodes CASSEVGGGLGNYGYTS.

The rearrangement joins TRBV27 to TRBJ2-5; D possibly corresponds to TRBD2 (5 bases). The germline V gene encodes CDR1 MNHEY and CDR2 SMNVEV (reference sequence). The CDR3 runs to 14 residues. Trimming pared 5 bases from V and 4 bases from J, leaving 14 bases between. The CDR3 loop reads CASSPRGAVETQYF. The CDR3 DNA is TGTGCCAGCAGTCCTCGAGGAGCGGTAGAGACCCAGTACTTC.

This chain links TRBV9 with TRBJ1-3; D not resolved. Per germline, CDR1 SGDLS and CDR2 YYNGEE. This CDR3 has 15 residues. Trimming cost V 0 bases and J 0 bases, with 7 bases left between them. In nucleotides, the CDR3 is TGTGCCAGCAGCGTAGACCACAGCTCTGGAAACACCATATATTTT. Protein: CASSVDHSSGNTIYF.

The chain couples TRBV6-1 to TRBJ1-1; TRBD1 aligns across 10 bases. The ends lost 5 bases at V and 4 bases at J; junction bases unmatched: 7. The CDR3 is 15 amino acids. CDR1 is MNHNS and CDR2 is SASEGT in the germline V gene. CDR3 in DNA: TGTGCCAGCAGTACCTGGACAGGGGGGGTCACTGAAGCTTTCTTT. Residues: CASSTWTGGVTEAFF.

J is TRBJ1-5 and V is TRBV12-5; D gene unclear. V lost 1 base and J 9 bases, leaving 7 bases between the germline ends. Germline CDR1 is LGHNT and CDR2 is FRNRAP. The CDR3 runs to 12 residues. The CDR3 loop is CASGLDYGPQHF. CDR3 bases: TGTGCTAGTGGTTTGGACTACGGGCCCCAGCATTTT.

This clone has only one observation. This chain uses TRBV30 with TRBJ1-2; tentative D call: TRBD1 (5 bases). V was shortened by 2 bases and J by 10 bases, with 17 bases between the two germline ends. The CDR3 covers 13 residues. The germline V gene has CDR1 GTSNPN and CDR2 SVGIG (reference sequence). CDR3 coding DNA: TGTGCCTGGAGTCCATGGGGCTCTATGGACTACACCTTC. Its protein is CAWSPWGSMDYTF.

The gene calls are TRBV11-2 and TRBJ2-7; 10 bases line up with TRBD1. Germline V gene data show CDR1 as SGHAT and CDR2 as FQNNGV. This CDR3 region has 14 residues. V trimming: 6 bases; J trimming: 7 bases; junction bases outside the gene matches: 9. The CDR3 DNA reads TGTGCCAGCAGTAAACCGGGACAGGGGTGGGAGCAGTACTTC. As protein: CASSKPGQGWEQYF.

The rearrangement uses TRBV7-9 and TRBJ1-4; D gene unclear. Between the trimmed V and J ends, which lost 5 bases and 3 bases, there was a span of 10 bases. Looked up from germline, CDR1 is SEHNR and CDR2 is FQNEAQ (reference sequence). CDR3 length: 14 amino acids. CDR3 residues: CASSPGVANEKLFF. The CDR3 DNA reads TGTGCCAGCAGCCCCGGGGTTGCTAATGAAAAACTGTTTTTT. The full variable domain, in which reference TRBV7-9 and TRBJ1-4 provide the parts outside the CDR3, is DTGVSQNPRHKITKRGQNVTFRCDPISEHNRLYWYRQTLGQGPEFLTYFQNEAQLEKSRLLSDRFSAERPKGSFSTLEIQRTEQGDSAMYLCASSPGVANEKLFFGSGTQLSVL.

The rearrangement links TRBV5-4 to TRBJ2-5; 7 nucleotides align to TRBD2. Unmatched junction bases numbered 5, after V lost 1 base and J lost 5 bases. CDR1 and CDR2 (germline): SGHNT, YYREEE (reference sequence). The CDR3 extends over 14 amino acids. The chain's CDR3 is CASSLYAGRETQYF. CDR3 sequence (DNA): TGTGCCAGCAGCTTGTATGCCGGGAGGGAGACCCAGTACTTC.

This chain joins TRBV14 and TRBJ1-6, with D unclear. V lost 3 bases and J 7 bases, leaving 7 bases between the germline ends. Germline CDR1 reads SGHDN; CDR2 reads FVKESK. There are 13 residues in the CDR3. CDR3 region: CASSQVKNSPLHF. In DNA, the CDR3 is TGTGCCAGCAGCCAGGTGAAGAATTCACCCCTCCACTTT.

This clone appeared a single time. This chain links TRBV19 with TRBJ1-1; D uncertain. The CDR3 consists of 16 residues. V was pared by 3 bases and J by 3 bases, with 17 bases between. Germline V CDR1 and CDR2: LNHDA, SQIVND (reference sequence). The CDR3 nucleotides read TGTGCCAGTAGTATTCGGGCAGGACTATGGGACACTGAAGCTTTCTTT. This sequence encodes CASSIRAGLWDTEAFF.

CDR3 coding DNA: TGTGCCAGTAGTCGGCGAGTGGAGGGGCTGGCGCAGTATTTT. As protein: CASSRRVEGLAQYF. The V gene is TRBV19, the J gene TRBJ2-3, with D tentatively TRBD2 (6 bases). V lost 5 bases to trimming and J lost 10 bases, with 19 bases between them. This CDR3 spans 14 amino acids. Germline CDR1 reads LNHDA; CDR2 reads SQIVND (reference sequence).

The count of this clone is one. The CDR3 region has the DNA TGTGCCAGCAGCTTATTGAGGAGCAATCAGCCCCAGCATTTT. It translates to CASSLLRSNQPQHF. The rearrangement uses TRBV5-6 and TRBJ1-5; D ambiguous. Trimming took off 2 bases at V and 1 base at J, with 7 bases between the two ends. This CDR3 spans 14 amino acids. Germline CDR1 is SGHDT and CDR2 is YYEEEE.

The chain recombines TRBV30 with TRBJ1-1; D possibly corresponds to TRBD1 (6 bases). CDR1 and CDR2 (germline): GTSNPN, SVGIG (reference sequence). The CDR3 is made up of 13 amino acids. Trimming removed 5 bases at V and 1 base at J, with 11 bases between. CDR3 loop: CAWDDRRNTEAFF. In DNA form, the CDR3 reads TGTGCCTGGGATGACAGGAGGAACACTGAAGCTTTCTTT.

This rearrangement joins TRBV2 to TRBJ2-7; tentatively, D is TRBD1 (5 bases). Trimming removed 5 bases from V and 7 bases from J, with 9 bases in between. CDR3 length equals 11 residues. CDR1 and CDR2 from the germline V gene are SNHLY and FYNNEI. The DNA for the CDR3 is TGTGCCAGCAGTCCCCAGGGAGAGCAGTACTTC. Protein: CASSPQGEQYF.

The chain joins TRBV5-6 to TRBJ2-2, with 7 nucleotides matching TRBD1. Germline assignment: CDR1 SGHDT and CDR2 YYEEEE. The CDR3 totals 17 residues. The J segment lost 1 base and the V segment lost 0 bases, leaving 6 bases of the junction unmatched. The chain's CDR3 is CASSLVLTGKNTGELFF. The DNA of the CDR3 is TGTGCCAGCAGCTTGGTTCTGACAGGGAAGAACACCGGGGAGCTGTTTTTT.

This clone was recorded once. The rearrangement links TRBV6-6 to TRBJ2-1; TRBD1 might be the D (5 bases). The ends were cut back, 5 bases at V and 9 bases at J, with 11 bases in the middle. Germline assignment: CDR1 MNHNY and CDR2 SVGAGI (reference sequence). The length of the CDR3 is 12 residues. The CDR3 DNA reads TGTGCCAGCAGTCTGGGAAGGGGTGAGCAGTTCTTC. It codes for CASSLGRGEQFF.

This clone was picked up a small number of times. Here the CDR3 reads CASSWRTGPSGANVLTF. Here the CDR3 DNA reads TGTGCCAGCAGTTGGAGGACAGGCCCCTCTGGGGCCAACGTCCTGACTTTC. This rearrangement joins TRBV7-9 to TRBJ2-6; TRBD1 agrees at 7 bases. This CDR3 has 17 amino acids. In germline, CDR1 is SEHNR, CDR2 FQNEAQ (reference sequence). The J segment lost 0 bases and the V segment lost 6 bases, leaving 8 bases of the junction unmatched.

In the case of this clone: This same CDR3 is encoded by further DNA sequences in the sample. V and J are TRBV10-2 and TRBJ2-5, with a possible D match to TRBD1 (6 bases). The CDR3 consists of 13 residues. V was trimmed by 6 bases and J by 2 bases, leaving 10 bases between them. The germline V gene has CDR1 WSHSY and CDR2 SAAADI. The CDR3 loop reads CASRRDIQETQYF. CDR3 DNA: TGCGCCAGCAGGAGGGACATACAAGAGACCCAGTACTTC.